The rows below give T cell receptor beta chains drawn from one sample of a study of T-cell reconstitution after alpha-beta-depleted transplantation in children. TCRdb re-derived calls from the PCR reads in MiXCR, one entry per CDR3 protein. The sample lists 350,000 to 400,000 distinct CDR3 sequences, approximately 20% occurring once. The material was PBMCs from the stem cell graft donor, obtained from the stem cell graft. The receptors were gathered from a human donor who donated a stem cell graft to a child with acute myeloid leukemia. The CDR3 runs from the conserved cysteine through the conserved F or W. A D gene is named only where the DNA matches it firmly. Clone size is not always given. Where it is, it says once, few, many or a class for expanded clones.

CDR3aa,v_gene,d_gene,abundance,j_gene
CASSQIHRDRGFYEQYF,TRBV6-2/TRBV6-3,TRBD1,few,TRBJ2-7
CSAVTLQGMKETQYF,TRBV20-1,NA,many,TRBJ2-5
CASSIDARGRVNIQYF,TRBV19,TRBD1,NA,TRBJ2-4
CASTYRSQSYEQYF,TRBV28,NA,NA,TRBJ2-7
CASSESRLVSDTQYF,TRBV25-1,NA,few,TRBJ2-3
CASSLRQVTDTQYF,TRBV7-2,NA,NA,TRBJ2-3
CASSLVRGFSRNEQFF,TRBV5-5,NA,few,TRBJ2-1
CAISVSSQSTDTQYF,TRBV10-3,NA,NA,TRBJ2-3
CASTISTSGGRTQYF,TRBV12-3/TRBV12-4,TRBD2,NA,TRBJ2-3
CASSSASGTARYNEQFF,TRBV12-3/TRBV12-4,TRBD1,NA,TRBJ2-1
CSAGTAYEKLFF,TRBV29-1,TRBD1,many,TRBJ1-4
CSVVPQYGPEAFF,TRBV29-1,NA,many,TRBJ1-1
CASSLPGGRSSYEQYF,TRBV7-2,TRBD2,few,TRBJ2-7
CSVERTSMNTEAFF,TRBV29-1,NA,few,TRBJ1-1
CSVERDDSYEQYF,TRBV29-1,NA,many,TRBJ2-7
CASSRELGTGELFF,TRBV6-4,NA,few,TRBJ2-2
CASSAPGVGVRDNYGYTF,TRBV9,NA,few,TRBJ1-2
CASSLDGDFRHF,TRBV7-9,NA,NA,TRBJ1-5
CASSDGYNQPQHF,TRBV6-1,NA,few,TRBJ1-5
CASSQADRDNEKLFF,TRBV4-1,NA,NA,TRBJ1-4
CASSWGTGGFDEQYF,TRBV7-9,TRBD1,NA,TRBJ2-7
CATSGDRGFTDTQYF,TRBV15,TRBD1,NA,TRBJ2-3
CSARGAGVDTQYF,TRBV20-1,NA,few,TRBJ2-3
CSAKGLAGPNEQFF,TRBV29-1,TRBD2,few,TRBJ2-1
CASSLVGLAGEGEQFF,TRBV5-6,TRBD2,many,TRBJ2-1
CSARDQGTGSTQYF,TRBV20-1,NA,many,TRBJ2-3
CASSPRRGKNTEAFF,TRBV12-3/TRBV12-4,NA,NA,TRBJ1-1
CASSYSPDGASYEQYF,TRBV6-5,NA,few,TRBJ2-7
CATSSGLGSSYEQYF,TRBV15,NA,few,TRBJ2-7
CASSLTIQEVVYGYTF,TRBV7-9,NA,many,TRBJ1-2
CASSPRGIQETQYF,TRBV7-2,NA,NA,TRBJ2-5
CASSSADRDRGEQYF,TRBV28,NA,NA,TRBJ2-7
CSARSLAQIQETQYF,TRBV20-1,NA,NA,TRBJ2-5
CSARVGLGVYNEQFF,TRBV20-1,NA,many,TRBJ2-1
CASSPGREGLQFF,TRBV12-3/TRBV12-4,TRBD2,many,TRBJ2-1
CASSGTYRAGASSNEQFF,TRBV9,TRBD2,few,TRBJ2-1
CAWSVAVAKNIQYF,TRBV30,NA,NA,TRBJ2-4
CASSPGVQPDEQFF,TRBV13,NA,NA,TRBJ2-1
CASSYIAAVTYEQYF,TRBV6-2/TRBV6-3,NA,NA,TRBJ2-7
CASSPAGTALYEQYF,TRBV9,TRBD1,few,TRBJ2-7
CSASMAVPNRGETQYF,TRBV20-1,NA,NA,TRBJ2-5
CSVIHRVPSTDTQYF,TRBV29-1,NA,NA,TRBJ2-3
CASTWGSGANVLTF,TRBV3-1,NA,NA,TRBJ2-6
CSARVGGAGSYNEQFF,TRBV20-1,NA,many,TRBJ2-1
CASSPHMSGPGEQYF,TRBV7-2,NA,few,TRBJ2-7
CASSLGVSGSSYEQYF,TRBV7-9,TRBD2,NA,TRBJ2-7
CSAEGAVPGTGELFF,TRBV20-1,NA,NA,TRBJ2-2
CATSRDRGGLDEQFF,TRBV15,TRBD2,many,TRBJ2-1
CASSYSDLAAKTGELFF,TRBV6-5,NA,NA,TRBJ2-2
CASNGTSTDTQYF,TRBV27,NA,NA,TRBJ2-3
CASSLLGGEGSEAFF,TRBV5-1,NA,many,TRBJ1-1
CATSRDRGWVDTQYF,TRBV15,NA,NA,TRBJ2-3
CASSPSGWHEQFF,TRBV18,NA,NA,TRBJ2-1
CASSLGPYKNTGELFF,TRBV7-2,NA,few,TRBJ2-2
CASSLEQALHSPLHF,TRBV11-3,NA,NA,TRBJ1-6